This passage covers 32 T cell receptor beta chains from one sample sequenced in a study of Graves' ophthalmopathy and Graves' hyperthyroidism. RNA transcripts served as template for amplifying TCR beta CDR3 sequences. An opening RT-PCR round employed HTBI primers and preceded a second-round multiplex PCR. TCRdb processed the multiplex PCR reads anew with MiXCR; each CDR3 protein has one entry. This sample yields about 220,000 distinct CDR3 sequences, of which 20% to 25% are seen a single time; roughly 45% belongs to the top ten. Sequencing used peripheral blood. The receptors were gathered from a woman aged 45-60 years with Graves' ophthalmopathy.

This clonotype came up many times. V is TRBV20-1 and J is TRBJ2-1, with D hard to call. Germline loops: CDR1 DFQATT, CDR2 SNEGSKA (reference sequence). There are 12 residues in the CDR3. The ends were cut back, 6 bases at V and 0 bases at J, with 6 bases in the middle. DNA for the CDR3: TGCAGTGCCTTCCCCTCCTACAATGAGCAGTTCTTC. It translates to CSAFPSYNEQFF.

This clonotype has only a few counts. The chain uses TRBV6-2 or TRBV6-3 and TRBJ1-1; 7 bases agree with TRBD1. The junction had 8 bases not matched to a gene; V was cut back by 6 bases and J by 1 base. Germline values: CDR1 MNHEY, CDR2 SVGEGT. The CDR3 consists of 15 residues. CDR3 sequence reads: CASSRGGQANTEAFF. CDR3 DNA: TGTGCCAGCAGCCGCGGCGGACAGGCGAACACTGAAGCTTTCTTT.

The V gene is TRBV2, the J gene TRBJ1-2; D possibly corresponds to TRBD1 (5 bases). This CDR3 has 14 amino acids. CDR1 SNHLY and CDR2 FYNNEI come from the germline V gene. V shed 2 bases and J shed 2 bases, with 9 bases lying between them. In DNA form, the CDR3 reads TGTGCCAGCAGTGAACTCAGGGCAAACTATGGCTACACCTTC. It is translated as CASSELRANYGYTF.

Remarks on this clonotype: A much larger clone lies one base from this, so it may be a read error. The chain employs TRBV18 and TRBJ1-1; a weak D match, TRBD1 (5 bases). The CDR3 sequence is 16 residues long. CDR1 and CDR2 (germline): KGHSH, LQKENI. In DNA form, the CDR3 reads TGTGCCGGCTCACCGGGGCTAGTCGGTAAGCGCACTGAAGCTTTCTTT. Amino acids: CAGSPGLVGKRTEAFF.

The genes are TRBV11-2 and TRBJ1-6, with D perhaps matching TRBD1 (5 bases). The V gene lost 5 bases and the J gene lost 10 bases, with 18 bases spanning the gap. This CDR3 region has 15 residues. Germline V gives CDR1 SGHAT, CDR2 FQNNGV. The CDR3 is CASSQGLSEGSPLHF. The CDR3 nucleotides are TGTGCCAGCAGCCAAGGGCTGAGTGAGGGGTCACCCCTCCACTTT.

This clonotype showed up many times. The chain combines TRBV12-3 or TRBV12-4 with TRBJ2-5; D is perhaps TRBD2 (5 bases). The CDR3 sequence is 14 residues long. Trimming took off 4 bases at V and 5 bases at J, with 14 bases between the two ends. CDR3 residues: CASSSPQRGETQYF. CDR3 nucleotides: TGTGCCAGCAGTTCCCCCCAGCGCGGGGAGACCCAGTACTTC.

The chain has TRBV12-3 or TRBV12-4 and TRBJ2-7; D not resolved. The V end was cut by 8 bases, the J end by 2 bases, with 10 bases between. The CDR3 runs 12 residues. The DNA of the CDR3 is TGTGCCAGCGGGTCTACAACCTACGAGCAGTACTTC. It translates to CASGSTTYEQYF.

The J gene is TRBJ2-2, the V gene TRBV29-1; D remains unclear. V was trimmed by 8 bases and J by 6 bases, leaving 10 bases between them. The CDR3 has 11 amino acids. CDR1 and CDR2 (germline): SQVTM, ANQGSEA. The CDR3 reads CSTSKAGELFF. In nucleotides, the CDR3 is TGCAGCACCTCCAAGGCCGGGGAGCTGTTTTTT.

This chain uses TRBV24-1 with TRBJ2-5; TRBD1 matches at 7 bases. The CDR3 consists of 14 residues. V dropped 4 bases and J dropped 5; count of bases not matched to a gene: 6. The germline V gene has CDR1 KGHDR and CDR2 SFDVKD. DNA for the CDR3: TGTGCCACCAGTGAGGGACAGAGGTGGGAGACCCAGTACTTC. Translated: CATSEGQRWETQYF.

This clonotype appeared many times. The chain is built from TRBV5-1 and TRBJ1-6; 9 bases align to TRBD1. The CDR3 is made up of 15 amino acids. CDR1 and CDR2 from the germline V gene are SGHRS and YFSETQ. The V gene end was trimmed by 4 bases and the J gene end by 14 bases; junction bases not matched to a gene: 13. The CDR3, as DNA: TGCGCCAGCAGCCTCGGGACAGGGAGACCTAGGGCCCTCCACTTT. Protein product: CASSLGTGRPRALHF.

This clonotype was seen repeatedly, ten times or more. This rearrangement joins TRBV9 to TRBJ2-1; 9 bases fit TRBD2. CDR1 and CDR2 (germline): SGDLS, YYNGEE. After removal of 0 bases from V and 6 bases from J, the junction contained 4 bases not matched to a gene. The CDR3 is made up of 15 amino acids. The CDR3: CASSVVAGVSNEQFF. CDR3 coding DNA: TGTGCCAGCAGCGTAGTAGCGGGAGTAAGCAATGAGCAGTTCTTC. The whole variable domain, filled in from reference TRBV9 and TRBJ2-1, reads DSGVTQTPKHLITATGQRVTLRCSPRSGDLSVYWYQQSLDQGLQFLIQYYNGEERAKGNILERFSAQQFPDLHSELNLSSLELGDSALYFCASSVVAGVSNEQFFGPGTRLTVL.

This clonotype was detected many times. The genes are TRBV4-1 and TRBJ2-7, with 8 bases matching TRBD2. This CDR3 contains 16 residues. Germline CDR1 is MGHRA and CDR2 is YSYEKL. Germline trimming cut 2 bases from V and 2 bases from J; bases unmatched to any gene: 8. The CDR3 reads CASSQLTGTSTYEQYF. The CDR3 bases are TGCGCCAGCAGCCAACTTACCGGGACTAGTACCTACGAGCAGTACTTC.

This clonotype was detected a few times. This may stem from a read error, because a much larger clone lies one nucleotide away. V usage is TRBV7-8 and J usage is TRBJ1-1; tentative D call: TRBD1 (6 bases). The CDR3 extends over 16 amino acids. Deletions cut 0 bases from V and 4 bases from J, with 15 bases between. Per the germline V gene, CDR1 is SGHVS and CDR2 is FQNEAQ. The CDR3 DNA sequence: TGTGCCAGCAGCTTAGCTTCGACAGGAGTAGCCACTGAAGCTTTCTTT. It encodes CASSLASTGVATEAFF.

This clonotype has ten or more counts. The V and J genes are TRBV27 and TRBJ1-5; D remains unclear. The CDR3 spans 15 residues. Germline V gene lookup returns CDR1 MNHEY and CDR2 SMNVEV (reference sequence). With 3 bases removed from V and 1 base from J, the gap between germline ends came to 10 bases. This chain's CDR3 is CASSFGAESNQPQHF. In DNA form, the CDR3 reads TGTGCCAGCAGTTTTGGAGCGGAGAGCAATCAGCCCCAGCATTTT.

This clonotype was counted between two and nine times. The chain couples TRBV7-9 to TRBJ1-6; possibly TRBD1 for D (6 bases). CDR3 length: 13 amino acids. Germline V gene data show CDR1 as SEHNR and CDR2 as FQNEAQ (reference sequence). V lost 7 bases and J lost 6, with 10 bases in between. The CDR3 loop is CASTTGTNSPLHF. For the CDR3, the DNA is TGTGCCAGCACCACAGGGACTAATTCACCCCTCCACTTT.

This clonotype was picked up many times. The chain combines TRBV12-3 or TRBV12-4 with TRBJ1-5, with D hard to call. Trimming took 7 bases from V and 3 from J, leaving 10 bases between them. The CDR3 spans 13 residues. CDR3 coding DNA: TGTGCCAGCAAATCCTCTCACAATCAGCCCCAGCATTTT. Amino acid sequence: CASKSSHNQPQHF.

This chain connects TRBV20-1 to TRBJ2-5, with 8 bases lining up with TRBD1. Germline V gene data show CDR1 as DFQATT and CDR2 as SNEGSKA (reference sequence). V trimming: 3 bases; J trimming: 2 bases; junction bases outside the gene matches: 8. The CDR3 has 15 residues. CDR3 region: CSASPPNRGQETQYF. CDR3 coding DNA: TGCAGTGCTAGTCCCCCGAACAGGGGGCAAGAGACCCAGTACTTC.

This clonotype was found many times. The chain carries TRBV6-1 and TRBJ1-1; D remains unclear. From germline, CDR1 is MNHNS and CDR2 SASEGT. The germline V and J ends were trimmed by 8 bases and 0 bases, with 10 bases remaining between them. The CDR3 covers 13 residues. The DNA of the CDR3 is TGTGCCAGCGGGAACGGGCTGAACACTGAAGCTTTCTTT. This sequence encodes CASGNGLNTEAFF.

The gene calls are TRBV12-3 or TRBV12-4 and TRBJ2-7; TRBD2 agrees at 12 bases. Unmatched junction bases numbered 9, after V lost 10 bases and J lost 2 bases. The CDR3 runs to 15 residues. The CDR3 protein is CATRWASGGAYEQYF. The CDR3 nucleotides read TGTGCCACCCGGTGGGCTAGCGGGGGGGCCTACGAGCAGTACTTC.

This clonotype was seen ten or more times. This chain connects TRBV2 to TRBJ2-2; D possibly uses TRBD1 or TRBD2 (5 bases each). V gave up 4 bases and J gave up 1 base, with 16 bases separating them. Germline lookup yields CDR1 SNHLY and CDR2 FYNNEI. The CDR3 sequence is 17 residues long. The CDR3 DNA reads TGTGCCAGCAGTGGAACGAGGGGACGCGGGAACACCGGGGAGCTGTTTTTT. It yields the protein CASSGTRGRGNTGELFF.

This clonotype was picked up many times. CDR3 sequence: CASSLEGLANNEQYF. The CDR3 nucleotides are TGTGCCAGCAGCTTAGAGGGACTAGCGAACAACGAGCAGTACTTC. This chain links TRBV11-2 with TRBJ2-7; 10 bases align to TRBD2. The J segment lost 5 bases and the V segment lost 0 bases, leaving 4 bases of the junction unmatched. Germline V gene lookup returns CDR1 SGHAT and CDR2 FQNNGV. This CDR3 spans 15 amino acids.

The chain is built from TRBV27 and TRBJ1-1; D ambiguous. CDR3 size: 16 residues. The germline gives CDR1 MNHEY, CDR2 SMNVEV (reference sequence). Deletions cut 7 bases from V and 1 base from J, with 19 bases between. The CDR3 sequence: CASKDPRDLWNTEAFF. CDR3 DNA sequence: TGTGCCAGCAAAGATCCGCGGGATTTATGGAACACTGAAGCTTTCTTT.

The sample holds many counts of this clonotype. The gene calls are TRBV5-1 and TRBJ1-1, with 8 bases fitting TRBD1. The CDR3 consists of 14 residues. The V gene's germline CDR1 is SGHRS and CDR2 YFSETQ. Trimming took 4 bases from V and 0 from J; bases not matched to a gene: 2. CDR3 in DNA: TGCGCCAGCAGCAAGGACAGGGTGAACACTGAAGCTTTCTTT. It translates to CASSKDRVNTEAFF.

The genes are TRBV20-1 and TRBJ2-7; D may be TRBD2 (6 bases). This CDR3 contains 13 residues. Per the germline V gene, CDR1 is DFQATT and CDR2 is SNEGSKA (reference sequence). Trimming cost V 8 bases and J 0 bases, with 14 bases left between them. The CDR3 here is CSSPGLISYEQYF. The DNA of the CDR3 is TGCAGTTCCCCGGGACTTATCTCCTACGAGCAGTACTTC.

The genes are TRBV5-1 and TRBJ2-7; the match to TRBD2 covers 10 bases. J was trimmed by 4 bases and V by 1 base; bases with no gene match: 5. The CDR3 extends over 15 amino acids. Germline-derived CDR1 and CDR2 are SGHRS and YFSETQ. For the CDR3, the DNA is TGCGCCAGCAGCTTGTCTAGCGGGAGCTATTACGAGCAGTACTTC. This gives the protein CASSLSSGSYYEQYF.

This chain uses TRBV2 with TRBJ2-7; TRBD1 matches 10 bases. CDR3 length equals 14 residues. Germline V gene sequence: CDR1 SNHLY, CDR2 FYNNEI. V gave up 4 bases and J gave up 6 bases; unmatched junction bases: 6. The CDR3 DNA sequence: TGTGCCAGCAGTGCGGGACAGGGGTATTCCGAGCAGTACTTC. Protein product: CASSAGQGYSEQYF.

In this sample, this clonotype turned up many times. The chain recombines TRBV28 with TRBJ2-5; TRBD2 matches at 14 bases. V lost 5 bases, J lost 1 base, and 12 bases stayed unmatched. CDR3 length: 19 residues. Germline V gene data show CDR1 as MDHEN and CDR2 as SYDVKM. In DNA form, the CDR3 reads TGTGCCAGCAGTCCTCTTCCGGGACTAGCGGGAGAGTTCCAAGAGACCCAGTACTTC. Amino acids: CASSPLPGLAGEFQETQYF.

The sample holds many counts of this clonotype. This chain connects TRBV20-1 to TRBJ1-2; tentatively, D is TRBD1 (6 bases). Germline V gene lookup returns CDR1 DFQATT and CDR2 SNEGSKA (reference sequence). The CDR3 loop spans 13 amino acids. The V end was cut by 6 bases, the J end by 4 bases, with 15 bases between. The CDR3 region is CSARIQGLYGYTF. In nucleotides, the CDR3 is TGCAGTGCCAGAATACAGGGTCTCTATGGCTACACCTTC.

This clonotype was found many times. The chain uses TRBV7-3 and TRBJ2-5; 9 bases agree with TRBD1. V gave up 5 bases and J gave up 5 bases; unmatched junction bases: 12. CDR3 size: 16 residues. Germline V gives CDR1 SGHTA, CDR2 FQGTGA. Written as DNA, the CDR3 is TGTGCCAGCAGCCCCAGCGGGACAGGGAGAAGGGAGACCCAGTACTTC. As protein: CASSPSGTGRRETQYF.

This clonotype was recorded at least ten times. The gene calls are TRBV12-3 or TRBV12-4 and TRBJ1-5, with 8 bases matching TRBD1. V shed 5 bases, J shed 3 bases, and the junction held 6 bases outside the gene matches. There are 15 residues in the CDR3. The DNA of the CDR3 is TGTGCCAGCAGTACTCAGGGGGCTACCAATCAGCCCCAGCATTTT. This sequence encodes CASSTQGATNQPQHF.

The sample holds many counts of this clonotype. This chain joins TRBV10-3 and TRBJ2-7, with D maybe TRBD2 (7 bases). This CDR3 has 18 amino acids. V was pared by 2 bases and J by 2 bases, with 22 bases between. The germline gives CDR1 ENHRY, CDR2 SYGVKD. CDR3 protein: CAISEETSLRRGAYEQYF. The CDR3 DNA reads as TGTGCCATCAGTGAGGAGACTAGCCTACGGAGGGGGGCCTACGAGCAGTACTTC.

This clonotype was recorded many times. This chain links TRBV10-3 with TRBJ1-5; 8 bases map to TRBD1. After removal of 8 bases from V and 2 bases from J, the junction contained 5 bases not matched to a gene. CDR1 ENHRY and CDR2 SYGVKD come from the germline V gene. The CDR3 extends over 14 amino acids. The CDR3 loop reads CAIGQTGGNQPQHF. CDR3 DNA sequence: TGTGCCATCGGACAGACAGGGGGCAATCAGCCCCAGCATTTT.